This TCR beta chain was found in a study of blood T cell repertoires in COVID-19. The overall study: Acute and convalescent COVID-19 samples came from the United States, Italy and Spain. In each case, the material was cDNA or gDNA derived from T cells, B-cell-depleted T cells, or PBMCs.

Per the original methods: By means of reference gene primer amplification, nucleated cell counts were estimated. Measured with immunoSEQ multiplex PCR; TCRdb has only the in-frame clones, and not every one. Clone size and the V and J calls come from that table; the DNA yielded D and trimming. The sample records over 150,000 clones, over 60% being singletons. On this clone itself: The junction departs from the called germline gene at one end, perhaps through a read error.

The CDR3 has 14 amino acids. From germline, CDR1 is LGHDT and CDR2 YNNKEL (reference sequence). The TCR originated in an elderly woman with acute or convalescent COVID-19. What was sequenced was peripheral blood. The chain recombines TRBV3-1 (or the pseudogene TRBV3-2) with TRBJ1-6; D gene ambiguous. Here the CDR3 reads CASSFRGYNSLLHF. The CDR3 DNA reads TGTGCCAGCAGCTTCCGAGGGTATAATTCACTCCTCCACTTT.